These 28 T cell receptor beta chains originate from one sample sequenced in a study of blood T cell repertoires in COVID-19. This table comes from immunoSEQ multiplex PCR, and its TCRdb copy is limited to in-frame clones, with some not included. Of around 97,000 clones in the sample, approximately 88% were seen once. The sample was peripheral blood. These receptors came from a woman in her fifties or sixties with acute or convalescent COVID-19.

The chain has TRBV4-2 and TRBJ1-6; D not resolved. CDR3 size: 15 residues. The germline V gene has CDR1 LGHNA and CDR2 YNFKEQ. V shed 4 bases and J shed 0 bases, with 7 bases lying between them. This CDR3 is CASSRSSSYNSPLHF. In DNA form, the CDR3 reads TGTGCCAGCAGCCGATCCAGCTCCTATAATTCACCCCTCCACTTT.

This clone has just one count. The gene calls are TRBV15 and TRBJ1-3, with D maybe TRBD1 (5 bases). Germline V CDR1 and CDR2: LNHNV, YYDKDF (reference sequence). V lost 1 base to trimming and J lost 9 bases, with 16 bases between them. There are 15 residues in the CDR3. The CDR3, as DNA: TGTGCCACCAGCAGAGCTTTAGGACAACTTTCCACCATATATTTT. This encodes CATSRALGQLSTIYF.

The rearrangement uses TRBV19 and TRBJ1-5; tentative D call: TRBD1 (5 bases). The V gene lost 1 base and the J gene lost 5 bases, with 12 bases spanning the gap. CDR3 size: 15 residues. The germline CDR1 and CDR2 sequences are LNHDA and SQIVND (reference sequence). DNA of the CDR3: TGTGCCAGTAGTATAGCTGACAGAGACCATCAGCCCCAGCATTTT. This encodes CASSIADRDHQPQHF.

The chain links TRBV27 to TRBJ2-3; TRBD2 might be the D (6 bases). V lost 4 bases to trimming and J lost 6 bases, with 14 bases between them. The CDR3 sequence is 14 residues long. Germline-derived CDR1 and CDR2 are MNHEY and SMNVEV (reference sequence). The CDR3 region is CASSSGRGWDTQYF. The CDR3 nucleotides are TGTGCCAGCAGTTCCGGACGGGGGTGGGATACGCAGTATTTT.

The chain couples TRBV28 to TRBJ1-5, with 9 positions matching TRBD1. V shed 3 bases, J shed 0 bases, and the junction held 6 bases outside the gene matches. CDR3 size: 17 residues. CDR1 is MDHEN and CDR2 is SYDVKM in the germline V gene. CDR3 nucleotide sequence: TGTGCCAGCAGTTTGGTCCCGGGACAGGGTAGCAATCAGCCCCAGCATTTT. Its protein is CASSLVPGQGSNQPQHF.

DNA of the CDR3: TGTGCCAGCAGTGCTGGACAGGGGGCACGGGCTTTCTTT. It yields the protein CASSAGQGARAFF. The chain joins TRBV2 to TRBJ1-1; TRBD1 matches at 11 bases. V was clipped by 4 bases and J by 11 bases; unmatched bases: 6. Germline V gene lookup returns CDR1 SNHLY and CDR2 FYNNEI. CDR3 size: 13 residues.

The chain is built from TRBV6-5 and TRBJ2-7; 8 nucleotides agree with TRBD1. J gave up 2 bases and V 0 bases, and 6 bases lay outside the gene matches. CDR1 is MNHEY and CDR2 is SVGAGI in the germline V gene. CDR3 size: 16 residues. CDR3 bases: TGTGCCAGCAGTTACTCGTTCGGGACAGGACCCTACGAGCAGTACTTC. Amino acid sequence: CASSYSFGTGPYEQYF.

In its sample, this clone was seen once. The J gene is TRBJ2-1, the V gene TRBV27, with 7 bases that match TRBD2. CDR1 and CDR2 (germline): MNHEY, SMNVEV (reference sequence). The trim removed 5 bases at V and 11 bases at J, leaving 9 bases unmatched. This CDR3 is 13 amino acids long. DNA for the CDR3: TGTGCCAGCAGTAGGGCTAGCGGAAATCAGCAGTTCTTC. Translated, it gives CASSRASGNQQFF.

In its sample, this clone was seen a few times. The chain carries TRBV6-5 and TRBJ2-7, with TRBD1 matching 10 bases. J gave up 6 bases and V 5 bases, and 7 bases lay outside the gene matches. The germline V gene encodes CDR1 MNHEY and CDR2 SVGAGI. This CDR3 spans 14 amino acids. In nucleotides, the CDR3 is TGTGCCAGCAGTCGACAGGGGGCAAGTTTCGAGCAGTACTTC. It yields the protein CASSRQGASFEQYF.

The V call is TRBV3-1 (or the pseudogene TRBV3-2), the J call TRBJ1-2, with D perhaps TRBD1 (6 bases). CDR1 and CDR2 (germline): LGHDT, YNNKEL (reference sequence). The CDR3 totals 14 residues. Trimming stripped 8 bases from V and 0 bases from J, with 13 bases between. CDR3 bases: TGTGCCAGCTTGGGGACAAGAACTAACTATGGCTACACCTTC. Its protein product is CASLGTRTNYGYTF.

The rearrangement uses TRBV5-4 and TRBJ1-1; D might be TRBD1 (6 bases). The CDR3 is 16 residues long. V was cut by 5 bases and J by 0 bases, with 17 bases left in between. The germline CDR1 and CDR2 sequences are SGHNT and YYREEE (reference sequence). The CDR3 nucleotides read TGTGCCAGCAGAGCAGCTTCAGGGGCGGTGAACACTGAAGCTTTCTTT. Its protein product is CASRAASGAVNTEAFF.

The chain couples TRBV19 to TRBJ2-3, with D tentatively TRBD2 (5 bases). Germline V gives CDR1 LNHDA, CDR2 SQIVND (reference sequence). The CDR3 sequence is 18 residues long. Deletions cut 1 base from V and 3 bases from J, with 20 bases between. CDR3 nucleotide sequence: TGTGCCAGTAGTATAGGATCTGGCGGGTCAGCTCGTACAGATACGCAGTATTTT. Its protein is CASSIGSGGSARTDTQYF.

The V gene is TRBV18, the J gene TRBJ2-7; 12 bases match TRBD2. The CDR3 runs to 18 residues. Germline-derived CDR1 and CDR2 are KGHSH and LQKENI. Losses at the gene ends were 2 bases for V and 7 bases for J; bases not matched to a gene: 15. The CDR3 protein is CASSPSPSGRALSGEQYF. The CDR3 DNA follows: TGTGCCAGCTCACCATCTCCTAGCGGGAGGGCCTTATCGGGGGAGCAGTACTTC.

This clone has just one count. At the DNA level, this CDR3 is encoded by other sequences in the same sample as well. The CDR3 bases are TGCGCCAGCAGCTTGGGTCGGGAACGTACCGGGGAGCTGTTTTTT. Its translation: CASSLGRERTGELFF. V is TRBV5-1 and J is TRBJ2-2; D perhaps matches TRBD2 (5 bases). Trimming left V 0 bases short and J 5 bases short, with 11 bases between. The CDR3 totals 15 residues. Germline CDR1 SGHRS, CDR2 YFSETQ.

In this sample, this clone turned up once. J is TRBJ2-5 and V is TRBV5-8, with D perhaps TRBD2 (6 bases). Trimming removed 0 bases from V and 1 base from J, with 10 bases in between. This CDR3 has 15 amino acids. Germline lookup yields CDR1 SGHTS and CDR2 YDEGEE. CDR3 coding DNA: TGTGCCAGCAGCTTGGGGAGGGAGTTCCAAGAGACCCAGTACTTC. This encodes CASSLGREFQETQYF. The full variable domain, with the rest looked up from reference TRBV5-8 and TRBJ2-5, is EAGVTQSPTHLIKTRGQQATLRCSPISGHTSVYWYQQALGLGLQFLLWYDEGEERNRGNFPPRFSGRQFPNYSSELNVNALELEDSALYLCASSLGREFQETQYFGPGTRLLVL.

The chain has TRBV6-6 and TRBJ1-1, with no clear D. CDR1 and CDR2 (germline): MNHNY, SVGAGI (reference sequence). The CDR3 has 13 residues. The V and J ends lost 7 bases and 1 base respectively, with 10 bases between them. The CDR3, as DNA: TGTGCCAGCACCCTACCAGGGAACACTGAAGCTTTCTTT. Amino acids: CASTLPGNTEAFF.

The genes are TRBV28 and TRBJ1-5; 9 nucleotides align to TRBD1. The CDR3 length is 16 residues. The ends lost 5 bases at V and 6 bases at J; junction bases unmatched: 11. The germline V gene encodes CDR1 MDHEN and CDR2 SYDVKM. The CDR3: CASSPPTGGGAQPQHF. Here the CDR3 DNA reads TGTGCCAGCAGTCCTCCGACAGGGGGAGGGGCTCAGCCCCAGCATTTT. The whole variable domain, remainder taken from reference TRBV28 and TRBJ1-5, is DVKVTQSSRYLVKRTGEKVFLECVQDMDHENMFWYRQDPGLGLRLIYFSYDVKMKEKGDIPEGYSVSREKKERFSLILESASTNQTSMYLCASSPPTGGGAQPQHFGDGTRLSIL.

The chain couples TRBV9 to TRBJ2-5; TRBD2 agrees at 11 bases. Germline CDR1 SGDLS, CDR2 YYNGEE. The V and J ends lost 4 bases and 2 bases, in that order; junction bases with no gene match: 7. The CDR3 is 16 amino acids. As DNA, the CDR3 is TGTGCCAGCAGCTCTCGTTTAGCGGGAGGGCAAGAGACCCAGTACTTC. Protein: CASSSRLAGGQETQYF.

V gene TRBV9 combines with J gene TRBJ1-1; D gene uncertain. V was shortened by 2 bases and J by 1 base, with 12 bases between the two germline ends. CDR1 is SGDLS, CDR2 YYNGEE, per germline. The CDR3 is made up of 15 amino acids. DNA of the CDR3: TGTGCCAGCAGCGTTTCCGGAGGCGGGAACACTGAAGCTTTCTTT. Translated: CASSVSGGGNTEAFF.

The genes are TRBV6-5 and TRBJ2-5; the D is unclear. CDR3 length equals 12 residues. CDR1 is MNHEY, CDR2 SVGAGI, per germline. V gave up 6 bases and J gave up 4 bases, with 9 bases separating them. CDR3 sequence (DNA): TGTGCCAGCAGCGTACGACTAGAGACCCAGTACTTC. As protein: CASSVRLETQYF.

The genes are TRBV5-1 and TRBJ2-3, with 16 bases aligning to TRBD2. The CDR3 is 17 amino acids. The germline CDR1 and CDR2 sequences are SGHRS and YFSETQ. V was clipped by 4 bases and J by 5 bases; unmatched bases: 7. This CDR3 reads CASSTGLAGGGQDTQYF. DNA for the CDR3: TGCGCCAGCAGCACGGGACTAGCGGGAGGGGGGCAAGATACGCAGTATTTT. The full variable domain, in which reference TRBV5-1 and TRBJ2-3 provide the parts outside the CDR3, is KAGVTQTPRYLIKTRGQQVTLSCSPISGHRSVSWYQQTPGQGLQFLFEYFSETQRNKGNFPGRFSGRQFSNSRSEMNVSTLELGDSALYLCASSTGLAGGGQDTQYFGPGTRLTVL.

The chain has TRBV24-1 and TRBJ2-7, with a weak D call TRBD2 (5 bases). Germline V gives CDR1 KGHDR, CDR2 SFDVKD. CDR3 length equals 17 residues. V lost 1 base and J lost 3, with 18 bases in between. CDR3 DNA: TGTGCCACCAGTGATTTTTTAGTCGCGGACTCAGACTACGAGCAGTACGTC. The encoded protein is CATSDFLVADSDYEQYV.

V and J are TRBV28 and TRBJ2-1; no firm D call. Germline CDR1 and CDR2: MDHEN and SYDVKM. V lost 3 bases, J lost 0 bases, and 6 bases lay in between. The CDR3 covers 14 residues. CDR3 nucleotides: TGTGCCAGCAGTTTTTCTAGCTCCTACAATGAGCAGTTCTTC. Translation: CASSFSSSYNEQFF.

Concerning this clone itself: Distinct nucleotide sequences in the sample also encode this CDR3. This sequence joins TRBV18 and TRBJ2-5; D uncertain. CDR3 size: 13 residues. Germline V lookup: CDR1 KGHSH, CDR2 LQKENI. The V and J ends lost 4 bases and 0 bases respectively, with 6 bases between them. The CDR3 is CASSRRDQETQYF. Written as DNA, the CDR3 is TGTGCCAGCTCACGCCGGGACCAAGAGACCCAGTACTTC.

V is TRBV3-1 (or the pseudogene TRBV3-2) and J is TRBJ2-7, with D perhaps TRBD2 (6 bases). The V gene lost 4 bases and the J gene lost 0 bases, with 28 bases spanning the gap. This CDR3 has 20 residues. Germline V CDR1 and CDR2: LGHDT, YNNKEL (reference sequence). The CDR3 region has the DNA TGTGCCAGCAGCCCCCCCCCACGCCGCGGAAGGCGGGGATACTCCTACGAGCAGTACGTC. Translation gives CASSPPPRRGRRGYSYEQYV.

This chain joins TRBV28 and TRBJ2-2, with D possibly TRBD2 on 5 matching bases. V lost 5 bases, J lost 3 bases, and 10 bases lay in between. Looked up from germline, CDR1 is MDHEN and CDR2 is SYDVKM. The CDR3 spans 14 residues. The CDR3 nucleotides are TGTGCCAGCAGTCCGTCGGGGTACACCGGGGAGCTGTTTTTT. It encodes CASSPSGYTGELFF.

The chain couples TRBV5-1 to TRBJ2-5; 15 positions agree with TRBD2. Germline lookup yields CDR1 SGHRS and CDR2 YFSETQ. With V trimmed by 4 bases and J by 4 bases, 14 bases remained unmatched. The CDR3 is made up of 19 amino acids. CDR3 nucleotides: TGCGCCAGCAGCCGCGCAATGAGGACTAGCGGGAGGGCCGGAGAGACCCAGTACTTC. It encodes CASSRAMRTSGRAGETQYF.

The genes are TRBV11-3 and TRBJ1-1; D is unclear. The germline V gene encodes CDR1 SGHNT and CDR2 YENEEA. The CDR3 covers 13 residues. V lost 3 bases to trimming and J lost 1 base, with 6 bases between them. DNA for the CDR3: TGTGCCAGCAGCTTTACTGCGAACACTGAAGCTTTCTTT. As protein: CASSFTANTEAFF.